The 24 T cell receptor beta chains below all came from one sample that was sequenced in a study of CD8 T cells in Susac syndrome. RNA, at roughly 0.45 to 1 ug, was reverse transcribed with random hexamers. A single record per CDR3 protein comes from TCRdb applying MiXCR to the immunoSEQ multiplex PCR reads. The repertoire holds roughly 180,000 distinct CDR3 sequences, with approximately 94% as singletons. Source material: CD4+ T cells from PBMCs. The receptors here all came from a human donor in good health.

The chain is built from TRBV5-1 and TRBJ2-3; D may match TRBD1 or TRBD2 (6 bases each). The CDR3 contains 14 residues. V was shortened by 9 bases and J by 1 base, with 15 bases between the two germline ends. Germline V CDR1 and CDR2: SGHRS, YFSETQ. CDR3 nucleotides: TGCGCCACCGGAGGGGGGTTCGGCACAGATACGCAGTATTTT. Encoded protein: CATGGGFGTDTQYF.

The chain carries TRBV6-5 and TRBJ1-2; a possible D gene is TRBD1 (5 bases). CDR1 is MNHEY and CDR2 is SVGAGI in the germline V gene. Trimming left V 5 bases short and J 7 bases short, with 17 bases between. The CDR3 length is 14 residues. The CDR3 is CASSTRDPLRGYTF. The CDR3 DNA is TGTGCCAGCAGTACCCGGGACCCTTTACGTGGCTACACCTTC.

The chain has TRBV24-1 and TRBJ2-7, with D hard to call. Germline V gene sequence: CDR1 KGHDR, CDR2 SFDVKD. V lost 1 base to trimming and J lost 3 bases, with 0 bases between them. The CDR3 spans 11 residues. The chain's CDR3 is CATSDFYEQYF. The CDR3 bases are TGTGCCACCAGTGATTTCTACGAGCAGTACTTC.

The chain joins TRBV25-1 to TRBJ2-7; 10 bases line up with TRBD2. CDR3 length: 15 residues. Germline V lookup: CDR1 MGHDK, CDR2 SYGVNS. V trimming: 0 bases; J trimming: 3 bases; junction bases outside the gene matches: 2. In nucleotides, the CDR3 is TGTGCCAGCAGTGAATACGCTAGCGGGAGCTACGAGCAGTACTTC. It specifies CASSEYASGSYEQYF.

As for this clonotype: One junction end disagrees with the germline gene, perhaps due to a read error. CDR3 bases: TGCGCCAGCAGCTTAGGAGGACGGAAGAACACTGAAGTTTTCTTT. Amino acid sequence: CASSLGGRKNTEVFF. This chain links TRBV5-1 with TRBJ1-1, with unresolved D. The CDR3 has 15 residues. Germline V lookup: CDR1 SGHRS, CDR2 YFSETQ.

The J gene is TRBJ2-1, the V gene TRBV7-2; the match to TRBD1 covers 7 bases. V shed 5 bases, J shed 5 bases, and the junction held 9 bases outside the gene matches. The CDR3 covers 15 residues. Germline loops: CDR1 SGHTA, CDR2 FQGNSA. The CDR3 DNA sequence: TGTGCCAGCAGCGGTCGGGACAGCGTTAACAATGAGCAGTTCTTC. Translated, it gives CASSGRDSVNNEQFF.

The chain has TRBV6-6 and TRBJ2-5; D perhaps matches TRBD1 (6 bases). The CDR3 consists of 14 residues. V was trimmed by 3 bases and J by 5 bases, leaving 13 bases between them. The germline V gene encodes CDR1 MNHNY and CDR2 SVGAGI (reference sequence). Here the CDR3 reads CASSYINREETQYF. The CDR3 DNA reads TGTGCCAGCAGTTATATTAACAGGGAGGAGACCCAGTACTTC.

V gene TRBV7-9 combines with J gene TRBJ2-5; D may match TRBD1 or TRBD2 (6 bases each). With 3 bases removed from V and 5 bases from J, the gap between germline ends came to 19 bases. Germline CDR1 is SEHNR and CDR2 is FQNEAQ (reference sequence). The CDR3 runs 16 residues. The CDR3 is CASSFSIARGQETQYF. CDR3 nucleotide sequence: TGTGCCAGCAGCTTTTCCATCGCCCGGGGGCAGGAGACCCAGTACTTC.

This chain links TRBV27 with TRBJ1-1; 8 nucleotides match TRBD1. V shed 6 bases and J 0 bases; nucleotides not matched to a gene: 3. Germline CDR1 is MNHEY and CDR2 is SMNVEV (reference sequence). The CDR3 length is 14 residues. The CDR3 spells CASRIQGVNTEAFF. CDR3 DNA: TGTGCCAGCAGAATACAGGGGGTGAACACTGAAGCTTTCTTT.

The chain joins TRBV20-1 to TRBJ2-1, with TRBD2 identical over 8 bases. Germline CDR1 reads DFQATT; CDR2 reads SNEGSKA (reference sequence). V lost 5 bases, J lost 5 bases, and 5 bases stayed unmatched. The CDR3 loop spans 13 amino acids. The CDR3 nucleotides read TGCAGTGCTCGAGCGGGAGCCAACAATGAGCAGTTCTTC. It yields the protein CSARAGANNEQFF.

The chain's CDR3 is CAYGRSQETQYF. CDR3 DNA: TGTGCCTACGGGCGGAGCCAAGAGACCCAGTACTTC. The rearrangement joins TRBV30 to TRBJ2-5; no firm D call. Germline V lookup: CDR1 GTSNPN, CDR2 SVGIG (reference sequence). V lost 7 bases to trimming and J lost 1 base, with 10 bases between them. The CDR3 has 12 residues.

This chain uses TRBV27 with TRBJ2-2; no definite D call. CDR3 length: 15 residues. Germline lookup yields CDR1 MNHEY and CDR2 SMNVEV (reference sequence). Trimming left V 2 bases short and J 0 bases short, with 7 bases between. This CDR3 reads CASSLIFSNTGELFF. Here the CDR3 DNA reads TGTGCCAGCAGTTTAATTTTTTCGAACACCGGGGAGCTGTTTTTT.

V usage is TRBV20-1 and J usage is TRBJ2-5; D gene uncertain. CDR3 size: 12 residues. V was pared by 4 bases and J by 5 bases, with 11 bases between. Germline V gene lookup returns CDR1 DFQATT and CDR2 SNEGSKA (reference sequence). The CDR3 spells CSATSDGETQYF. The CDR3 coding sequence is TGCAGTGCTACCTCAGATGGGGAGACCCAGTACTTC.

This clonotype has a single count. This chain connects TRBV6-5 to TRBJ1-2; D gene ambiguous. Trimming shortened V by 5 bases and J by 3 bases, and 10 bases separated the two germline ends. The CDR3 has 13 amino acids. Germline lookup yields CDR1 MNHEY and CDR2 SVGAGI. The CDR3 region is CASSRRPDYGYTF. CDR3 DNA: TGTGCCAGCAGTAGAAGACCCGACTATGGCTACACCTTC.

This clonotype is a singleton in its sample. The chain has TRBV20-1 and TRBJ2-5, with unresolved D. There are 14 residues in the CDR3. Germline V gives CDR1 DFQATT, CDR2 SNEGSKA (reference sequence). The germline V and J ends were trimmed by 1 base and 5 bases, with 14 bases remaining between them. In nucleotides, the CDR3 is TGCAGTGCTAGAGTATCTAAGTGGTCGGAGACCCAGTACTTC. Protein product: CSARVSKWSETQYF.

The chain's CDR3 is CASSPDPKGVTQYF. The CDR3 DNA reads as TGTGCCAGCAGCCCGGACCCGAAAGGCGTGACCCAGTACTTC. V and J are TRBV7-3 and TRBJ2-5; D is uncertain. This CDR3 comprises 14 residues. V lost 5 bases and J 7 bases, leaving 17 bases between the germline ends. The germline gives CDR1 SGHTA, CDR2 FQGTGA.

The CDR3 DNA reads as TGCAGTGCCTGGGGACTAGCGGGCCTAGCCAAAAACATTCAGTACTTC. Translated: CSAWGLAGLAKNIQYF. The chain combines TRBV20-1 with TRBJ2-4, with TRBD2 matching over 12 bases. Germline trimming cut 6 bases from V and 0 bases from J; bases unmatched to any gene: 6. The CDR3 runs 16 residues. Germline V gene sequence: CDR1 DFQATT, CDR2 SNEGSKA (reference sequence).

The rearrangement uses TRBV20-1 and TRBJ2-3, with D uncertain. The CDR3 contains 10 residues. Germline-derived CDR1 and CDR2 are DFQATT and SNEGSKA (reference sequence). CDR3 nucleotide sequence: TGCAGCCCCGAACTTGATACGCAGTATTTT. Residues: CSPELDTQYF.

The chain carries TRBV29-1 and TRBJ2-5; the D gene is possibly TRBD2 (5 bases). Trimming removed 3 bases from V and 4 bases from J, with 9 bases in between. CDR1 and CDR2 (germline): SQVTM, ANQGSEA. The CDR3 consists of 12 residues. The CDR3 region is CSVDVLAETQYF. CDR3 DNA sequence: TGCAGCGTTGACGTTCTAGCAGAGACCCAGTACTTC.

The genes are TRBV5-6 and TRBJ1-2; D might be TRBD1 (5 bases). CDR1 and CDR2 (germline): SGHDT, YYEEEE. Trimming removed 5 bases from V and 3 bases from J, with 11 bases in between. The CDR3 covers 13 residues. The CDR3 bases are TGTGCCAGCAGGGAGCAGGGCGACTATGGCTACACCTTC. Translated, it gives CASREQGDYGYTF.

The chain has TRBV18 and TRBJ1-2; no clear D. The CDR3 consists of 12 residues. CDR1 and CDR2 from the germline V gene are KGHSH and LQKENI. Trimming stripped 1 base from V and 8 bases from J, with 8 bases between. The CDR3 reads CASSPQGWGYTF. In DNA, the CDR3 is TGTGCCAGCTCACCACAGGGTTGGGGCTACACCTTC.

The V gene is TRBV20-1, the J gene TRBJ1-1; D gene unclear. Germline CDR1 reads DFQATT; CDR2 reads SNEGSKA (reference sequence). V gave up 3 bases and J gave up 6 bases, with 17 bases separating them. The CDR3 consists of 14 residues. CDR3 coding DNA: TGCAGTGCTAGTCCTCCGACGGGAAAGGCTGAAGCTTTCTTT. Protein product: CSASPPTGKAEAFF.

This chain links TRBV5-4 with TRBJ2-5; 9 bases are shared with TRBD1. CDR1 and CDR2 from the germline V gene are SGHNT and YYREEE (reference sequence). The trim removed 5 bases at V and 2 bases at J, leaving 10 bases unmatched. The CDR3 spans 16 residues. The CDR3 sequence is CASSRDRALSQETQYF. Written as DNA, the CDR3 is TGTGCCAGCAGTAGGGACAGGGCTTTGAGTCAAGAGACCCAGTACTTC.

The rearrangement joins TRBV4-3 to TRBJ2-7; D is possibly TRBD1 (5 bases). The V gene's germline CDR1 is LGHNA and CDR2 YSLEER. Trimming took 1 base from V and 5 from J, leaving 15 bases between them. The CDR3 loop spans 15 amino acids. The CDR3 nucleotides read TGCGCCAGCAGCCAAGGGGCAGGGAAAGGGGACGAGCAGTACTTC. Protein product: CASSQGAGKGDEQYF.